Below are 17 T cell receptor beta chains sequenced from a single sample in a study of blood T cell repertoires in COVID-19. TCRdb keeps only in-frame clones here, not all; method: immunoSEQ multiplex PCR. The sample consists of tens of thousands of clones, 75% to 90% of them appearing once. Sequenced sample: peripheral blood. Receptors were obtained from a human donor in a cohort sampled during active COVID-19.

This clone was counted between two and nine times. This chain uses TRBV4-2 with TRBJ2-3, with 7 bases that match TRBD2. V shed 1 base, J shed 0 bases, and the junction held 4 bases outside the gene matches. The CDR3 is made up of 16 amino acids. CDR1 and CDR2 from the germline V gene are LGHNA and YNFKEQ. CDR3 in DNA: TGTGCCAGCAGCCAAGTTGGCGGGAGAAGCACAGATACGCAGTATTTT. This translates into CASSQVGGRSTDTQYF.

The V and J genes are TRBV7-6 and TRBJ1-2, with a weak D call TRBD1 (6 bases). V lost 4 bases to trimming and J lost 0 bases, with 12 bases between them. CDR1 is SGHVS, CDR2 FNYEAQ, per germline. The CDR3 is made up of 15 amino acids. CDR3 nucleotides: TGTGCCAGCAGCTCCGGACAGAGCGCTAACTATGGCTACACCTTC. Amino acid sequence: CASSSGQSANYGYTF.

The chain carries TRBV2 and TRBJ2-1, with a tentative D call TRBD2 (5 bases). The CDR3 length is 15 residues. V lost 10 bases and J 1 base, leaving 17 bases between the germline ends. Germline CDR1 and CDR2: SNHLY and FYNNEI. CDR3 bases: TGTGCCACCCGTCCCACGAGGGTATCCTACAATGAGCAGTTCTTC. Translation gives CATRPTRVSYNEQFF. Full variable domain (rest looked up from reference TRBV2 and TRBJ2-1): EPEVTQTPSHQVTQMGQEVILRCVPISNHLYFYWYRQILGQKVEFLVSFYNNEISEKSEIFDDQFSVERPDGSNFTLKIRSTKLEDSAMYFCATRPTRVSYNEQFFGPGTRLTVL.

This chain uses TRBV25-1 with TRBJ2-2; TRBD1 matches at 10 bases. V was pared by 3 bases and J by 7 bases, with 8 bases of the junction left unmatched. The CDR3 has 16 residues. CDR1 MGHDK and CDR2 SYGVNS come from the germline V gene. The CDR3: CASSDLGTGARGELFF. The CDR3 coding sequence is TGTGCCAGCAGTGATCTTGGGACAGGGGCGCGCGGGGAGCTGTTTTTT.

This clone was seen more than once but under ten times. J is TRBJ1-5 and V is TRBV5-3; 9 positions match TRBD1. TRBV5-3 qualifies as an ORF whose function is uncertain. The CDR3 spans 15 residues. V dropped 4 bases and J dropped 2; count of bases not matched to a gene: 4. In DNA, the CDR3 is TGTGCCAGAAGCCCAACAGGGGGCGGCAATCAGCCCCAGCATTTT. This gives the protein CARSPTGGGNQPQHF.

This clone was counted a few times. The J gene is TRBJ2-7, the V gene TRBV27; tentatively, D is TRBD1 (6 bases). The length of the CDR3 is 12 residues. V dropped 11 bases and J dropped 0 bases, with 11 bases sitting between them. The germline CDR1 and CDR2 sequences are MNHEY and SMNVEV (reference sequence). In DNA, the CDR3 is TGTGCCGCAGGGGTAAGCTCCTACGAGCAGTACTTC. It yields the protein CAAGVSSYEQYF.

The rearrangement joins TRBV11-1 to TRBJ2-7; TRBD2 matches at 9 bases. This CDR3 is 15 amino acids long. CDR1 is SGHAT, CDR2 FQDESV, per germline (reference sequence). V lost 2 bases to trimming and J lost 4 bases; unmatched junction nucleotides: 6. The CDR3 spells CASSLRGAGGYEQYF. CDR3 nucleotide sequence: TGTGCCAGCAGCTTACGAGGAGCGGGGGGTTACGAGCAGTACTTC.

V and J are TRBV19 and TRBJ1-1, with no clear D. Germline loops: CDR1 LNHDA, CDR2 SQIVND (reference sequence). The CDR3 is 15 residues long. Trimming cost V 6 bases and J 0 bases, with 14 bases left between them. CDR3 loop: CASSAGLLMNTEAFF. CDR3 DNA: TGTGCCAGTAGCGCCGGACTGCTAATGAACACTGAAGCTTTCTTT.

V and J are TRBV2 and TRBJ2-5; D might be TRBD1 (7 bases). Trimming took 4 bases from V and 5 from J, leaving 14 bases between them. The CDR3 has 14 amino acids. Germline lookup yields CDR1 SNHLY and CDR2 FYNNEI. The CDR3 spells CASSARRGEETQYF. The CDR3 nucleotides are TGTGCCAGCAGTGCGCGCAGGGGGGAGGAGACCCAGTACTTC.

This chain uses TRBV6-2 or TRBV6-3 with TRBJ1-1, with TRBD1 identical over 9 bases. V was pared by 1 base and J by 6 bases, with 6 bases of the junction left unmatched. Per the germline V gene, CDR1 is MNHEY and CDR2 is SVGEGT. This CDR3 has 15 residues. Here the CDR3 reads CASSYYRDREAEAFF. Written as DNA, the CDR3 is TGTGCCAGCAGTTACTACCGGGACAGGGAAGCTGAAGCTTTCTTT.

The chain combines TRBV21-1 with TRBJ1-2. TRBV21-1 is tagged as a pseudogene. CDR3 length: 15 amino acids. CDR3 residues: CASSKRGIANYGYTF. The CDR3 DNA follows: TGTGCCAGCAGCAAGCGGGGGATAGCTAACTATGGCTACACCTTC.

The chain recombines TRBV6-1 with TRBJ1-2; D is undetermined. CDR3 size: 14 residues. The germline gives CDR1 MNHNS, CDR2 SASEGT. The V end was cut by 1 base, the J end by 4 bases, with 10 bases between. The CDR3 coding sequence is TGTGCCAGCAGTGAAGTATCGTCAGTCTATGGCTACACCTTC. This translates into CASSEVSSVYGYTF.

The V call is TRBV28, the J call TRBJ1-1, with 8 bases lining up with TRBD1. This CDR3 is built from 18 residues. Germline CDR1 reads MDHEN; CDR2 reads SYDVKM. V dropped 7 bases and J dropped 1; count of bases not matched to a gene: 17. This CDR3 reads CASTPGADRVKWNTEAFF. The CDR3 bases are TGTGCCAGCACCCCGGGGGCGGACAGGGTAAAATGGAACACTGAAGCTTTCTTT.

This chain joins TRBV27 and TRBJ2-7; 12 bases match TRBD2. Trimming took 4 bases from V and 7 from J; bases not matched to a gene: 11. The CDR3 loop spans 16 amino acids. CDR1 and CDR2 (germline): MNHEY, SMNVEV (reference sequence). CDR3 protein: CASSSLSSGRAQEQYF. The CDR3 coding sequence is TGTGCCAGCAGTTCTCTTTCTAGCGGGAGGGCTCAGGAGCAGTACTTC.

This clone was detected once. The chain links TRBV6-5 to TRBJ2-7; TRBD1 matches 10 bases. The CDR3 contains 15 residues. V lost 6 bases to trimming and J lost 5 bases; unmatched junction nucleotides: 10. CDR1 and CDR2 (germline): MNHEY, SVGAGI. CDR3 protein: CASSPVGQGRHEQYF. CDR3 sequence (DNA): TGTGCCAGCAGCCCCGTGGGACAGGGGAGGCACGAGCAGTACTTC.

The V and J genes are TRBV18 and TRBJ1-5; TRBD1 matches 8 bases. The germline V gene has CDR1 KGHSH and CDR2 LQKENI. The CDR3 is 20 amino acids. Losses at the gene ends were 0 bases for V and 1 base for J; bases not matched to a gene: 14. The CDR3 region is CASSPPRQGRWLSSNQPQHF. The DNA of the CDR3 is TGTGCCAGCTCACCACCTAGACAGGGGAGGTGGCTTTCGAGCAATCAGCCCCAGCATTTT.

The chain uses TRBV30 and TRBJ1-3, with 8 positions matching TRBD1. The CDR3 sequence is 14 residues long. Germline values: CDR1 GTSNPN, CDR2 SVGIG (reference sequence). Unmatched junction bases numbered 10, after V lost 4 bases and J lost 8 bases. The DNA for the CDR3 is TGTGCCTGGACCCAGGGGGCGCGAGGGGACACCATATATTTT. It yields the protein CAWTQGARGDTIYF.